One and the same sample provided the 2 T cell receptor beta chains below, sequenced in a study of control samples from healthy donors and cancer patients. Profiled with immunoSEQ multiplex PCR; TCRdb holds only in-frame clones, not every one. This table has about 160,000 clones, about 94% appearing once. Sequencing was performed on blood. These receptors all stem from a woman in her thirties or forties in good health.

The chain combines TRBV6-2 or TRBV6-3 with TRBJ1-1; 11 bases agree with TRBD1. V was pared by 5 bases and J by 11 bases, with 4 bases of the junction left unmatched. The CDR3 is 12 amino acids. CDR1 and CDR2 from the germline V gene are MNHEY and SVGEGT. For the CDR3, the DNA is TGTGCCAGCAGTCGAGGACAGGGGGCGGCTTTCTTT. It yields the protein CASSRGQGAAFF.

Worth noting for this clone: At one of its ends the junction is not consistent with the germline gene, which may arise from a read error. The rearrangement joins TRBV19 to TRBJ2-2; D not resolved. CDR3 size: 14 residues. From germline, CDR1 is LNHDA and CDR2 SQIVND (reference sequence). The CDR3 DNA reads TGTGCCGGTAGTATAGCATCCAGAACCGGGGAGCTGTTTTTT. The encoded protein is CAGSIASRTGELFF.